This T cell receptor beta chain was captured in a study of T cell repertoires in cytomegalovirus infection. The overall study: HLA-C-restricted CMV epitopes, recently identified, and well-studied HLA-B-restricted ones were used by the study. Matching HLA type, along with CMV infection, was indicated by public TCR beta signatures.

This clonotype was counted between two and nine times. Its antigen remains unknown. Study-level results: Dominating the ex vivo response were TCR beta clonotypes that were CMV-specific and HLA-C-restricted.

This CDR3 is 13 amino acids long. Germline-derived CDR1 and CDR2 are LNHNV and YYDKDF (reference sequence). V was cut by 0 bases and J by 5 bases, with 7 bases left in between. TCRdb re-derived calls from the reads in MiXCR, one entry per CDR3 protein. The data show 350,000 to 400,000 distinct CDR3 sequences, with 34% seen just once and approximately 15% held by the top ten. This TCR was recovered from a human donor in good health (CMV status not recorded). Some clones in this sample may be carry-over from other donors' samples. The chain links TRBV15 to TRBJ2-5; no firm D call. Sample: cultured PBMCs, taken from culture after CMV antigen stimulation. The CDR3 sequence is CATSRDLAETQYF. The DNA for the CDR3 is TGTGCCACCAGCAGAGATTTGGCGGAGACCCAGTACTTC.